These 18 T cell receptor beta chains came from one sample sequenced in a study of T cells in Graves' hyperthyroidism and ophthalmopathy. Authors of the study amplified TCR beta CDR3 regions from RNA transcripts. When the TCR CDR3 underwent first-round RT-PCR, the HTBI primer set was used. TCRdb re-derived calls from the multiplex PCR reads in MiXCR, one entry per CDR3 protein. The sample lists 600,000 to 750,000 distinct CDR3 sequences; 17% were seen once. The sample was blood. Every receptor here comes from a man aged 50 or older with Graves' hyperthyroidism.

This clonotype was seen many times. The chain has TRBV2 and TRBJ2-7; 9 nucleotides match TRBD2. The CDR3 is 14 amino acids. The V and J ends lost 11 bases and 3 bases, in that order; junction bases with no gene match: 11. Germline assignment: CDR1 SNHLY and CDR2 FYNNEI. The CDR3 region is CAGRGGTSSYEQYF. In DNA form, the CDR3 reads TGTGCCGGTCGAGGCGGGACTAGCAGCTACGAGCAGTACTTC.

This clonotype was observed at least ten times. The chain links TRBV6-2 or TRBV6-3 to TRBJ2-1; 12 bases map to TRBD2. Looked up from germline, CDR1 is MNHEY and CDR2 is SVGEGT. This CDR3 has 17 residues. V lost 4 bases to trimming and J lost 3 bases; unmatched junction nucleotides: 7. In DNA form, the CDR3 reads TGTGCCAGCAGTTGGACAACGGGACTAGCGGGCTACAATGAGCAGTTCTTC. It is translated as CASSWTTGLAGYNEQFF.

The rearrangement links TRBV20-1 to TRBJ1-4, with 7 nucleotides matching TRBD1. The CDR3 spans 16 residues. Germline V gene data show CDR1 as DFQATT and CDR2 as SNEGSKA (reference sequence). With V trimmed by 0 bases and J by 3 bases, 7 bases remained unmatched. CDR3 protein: CSARDTRDRPNEKLFF. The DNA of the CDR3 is TGCAGTGCTAGAGACACTAGGGACAGACCTAATGAAAAACTGTTTTTT.

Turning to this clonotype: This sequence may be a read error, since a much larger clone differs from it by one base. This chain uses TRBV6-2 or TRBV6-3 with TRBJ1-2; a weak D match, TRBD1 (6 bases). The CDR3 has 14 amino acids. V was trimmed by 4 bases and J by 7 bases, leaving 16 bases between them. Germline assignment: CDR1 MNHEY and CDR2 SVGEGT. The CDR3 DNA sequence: TGTGCCAGCAGTTTCCTACAGGGTGGATGTGGCTACACCTTC. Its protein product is CASSFLQGGCGYTF.

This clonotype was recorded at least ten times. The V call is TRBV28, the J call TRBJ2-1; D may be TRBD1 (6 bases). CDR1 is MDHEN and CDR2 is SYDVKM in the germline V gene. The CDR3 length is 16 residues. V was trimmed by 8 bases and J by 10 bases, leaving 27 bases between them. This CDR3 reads CASAPRGLRGGNEQFF. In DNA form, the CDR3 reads TGTGCCAGCGCCCCCCGGGGCCTCAGGGGTGGGAACGAGCAGTTCTTC.

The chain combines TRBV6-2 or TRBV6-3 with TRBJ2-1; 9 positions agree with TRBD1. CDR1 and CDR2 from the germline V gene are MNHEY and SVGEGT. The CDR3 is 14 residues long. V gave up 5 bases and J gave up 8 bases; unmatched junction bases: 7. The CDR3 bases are TGTGCCAGCAGTGACGGGACAGGGATCCATGAGCAGTTCTTC. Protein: CASSDGTGIHEQFF.

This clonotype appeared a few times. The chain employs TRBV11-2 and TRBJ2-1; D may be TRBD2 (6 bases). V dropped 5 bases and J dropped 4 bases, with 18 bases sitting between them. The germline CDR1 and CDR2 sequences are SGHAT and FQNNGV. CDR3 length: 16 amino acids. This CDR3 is CASSQEAGREYNEQFF. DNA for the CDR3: TGTGCCAGCAGCCAAGAGGCGGGGCGGGAATACAATGAGCAGTTCTTC.

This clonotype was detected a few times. Here the CDR3 DNA reads TGTGCCAGTAGAGGGTTCGGGAAGGTTGGCTACACCTTC. Protein product: CASRGFGKVGYTF. The chain couples TRBV19 to TRBJ1-2, with D unresolved. Trimming pared 6 bases from V and 7 bases from J, leaving 15 bases between. Germline V gives CDR1 LNHDA, CDR2 SQIVND (reference sequence). The CDR3 extends over 13 amino acids.

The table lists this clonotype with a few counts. The CDR3 DNA reads TGTGCCAGCAGTTACGAACGGTATAATTCACCCCTCCACTTT. It specifies CASSYERYNSPLHF. The rearrangement joins TRBV6-2 or TRBV6-3 to TRBJ1-6; D gene ambiguous. Germline V gives CDR1 MNHEY, CDR2 SVGEGT. V was trimmed by 2 bases and J by 4 bases, leaving 6 bases between them. This CDR3 contains 14 residues.

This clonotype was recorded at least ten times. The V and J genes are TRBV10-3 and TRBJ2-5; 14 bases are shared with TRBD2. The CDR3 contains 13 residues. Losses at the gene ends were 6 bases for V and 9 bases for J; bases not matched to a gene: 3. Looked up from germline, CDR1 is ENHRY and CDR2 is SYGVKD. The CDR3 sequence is CAIRGLAGAAQYF. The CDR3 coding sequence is TGTGCCATCAGGGGACTAGCGGGAGCGGCCCAGTACTTC.

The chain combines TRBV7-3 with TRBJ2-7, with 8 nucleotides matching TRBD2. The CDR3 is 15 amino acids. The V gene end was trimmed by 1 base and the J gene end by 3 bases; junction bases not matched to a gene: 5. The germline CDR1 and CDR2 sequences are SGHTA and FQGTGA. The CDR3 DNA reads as TGTGCCAGCAGCTTAATTGAGGGACTAGTCTACGAGCAGTACTTC. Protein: CASSLIEGLVYEQYF.

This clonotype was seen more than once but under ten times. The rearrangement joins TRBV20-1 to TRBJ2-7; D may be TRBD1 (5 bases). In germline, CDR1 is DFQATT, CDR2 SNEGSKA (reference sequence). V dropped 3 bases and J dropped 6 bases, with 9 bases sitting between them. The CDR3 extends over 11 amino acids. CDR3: CSARQGSEQYF. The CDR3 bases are TGCAGTGCTAGGCAGGGAAGCGAGCAGTACTTC.

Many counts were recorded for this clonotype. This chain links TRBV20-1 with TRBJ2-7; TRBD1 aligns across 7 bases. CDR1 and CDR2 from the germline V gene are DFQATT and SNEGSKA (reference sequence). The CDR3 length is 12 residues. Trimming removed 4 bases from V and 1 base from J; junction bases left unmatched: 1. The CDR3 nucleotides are TGCAGTGCTAAGACAGGGTCCTACGAGCAGTACTTC. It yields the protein CSAKTGSYEQYF.

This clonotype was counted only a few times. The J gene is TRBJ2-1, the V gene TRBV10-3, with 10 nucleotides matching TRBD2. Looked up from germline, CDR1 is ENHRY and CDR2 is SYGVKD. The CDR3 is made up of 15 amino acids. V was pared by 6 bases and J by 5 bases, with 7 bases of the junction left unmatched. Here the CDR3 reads CAIRSAGGPDNEQFF. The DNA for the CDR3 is TGTGCCATCAGGTCAGCGGGAGGGCCAGACAATGAGCAGTTCTTC.

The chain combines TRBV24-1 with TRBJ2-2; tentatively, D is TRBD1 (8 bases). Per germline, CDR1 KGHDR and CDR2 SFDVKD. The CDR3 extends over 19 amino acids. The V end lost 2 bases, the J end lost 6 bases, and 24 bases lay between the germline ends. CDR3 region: CATSDWPPQQGGMAGELFF. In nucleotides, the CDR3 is TGTGCCACCAGTGATTGGCCCCCCCAACAGGGGGGGATGGCCGGGGAGCTGTTTTTT.

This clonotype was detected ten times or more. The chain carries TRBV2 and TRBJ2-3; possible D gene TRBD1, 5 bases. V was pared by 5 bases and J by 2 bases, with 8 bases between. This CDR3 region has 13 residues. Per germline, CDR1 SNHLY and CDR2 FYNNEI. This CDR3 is CASSKTVTDTQYF. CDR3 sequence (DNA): TGTGCCAGCAGTAAGACAGTCACAGATACGCAGTATTTT.

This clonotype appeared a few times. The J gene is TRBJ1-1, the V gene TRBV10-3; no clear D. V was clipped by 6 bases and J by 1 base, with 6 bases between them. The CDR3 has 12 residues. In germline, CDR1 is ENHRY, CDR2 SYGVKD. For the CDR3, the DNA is TGTGCCATCAGCCAGGCGAACACTGAAGCTTTCTTT. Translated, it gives CAISQANTEAFF.

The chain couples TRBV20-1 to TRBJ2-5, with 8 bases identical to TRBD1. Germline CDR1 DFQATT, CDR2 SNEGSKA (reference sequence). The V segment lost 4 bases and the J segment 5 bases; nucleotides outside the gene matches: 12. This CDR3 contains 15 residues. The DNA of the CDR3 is TGCAGTGCTATAGCTGCAGGACAGGGATCCGAGACCCAGTACTTC. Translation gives CSAIAAGQGSETQYF.